Described below is a single T cell receptor (beta chain) sequence and its context. This clonotype was counted between two and nine times. Its antigen remains undetermined. No base qualities exist here, and no much larger clone lies one base off it. This specimen comes from a study of CD8 T cells in ankylosing spondylitis (dated by TCRdb to about 2017). Describing the broader study: The study profiled T cell receptor beta repertoires in healthy donors and ankylosing spondylitis patients to find disease-linked TCR variants. Peripheral blood samples were taken, and synovial fluid was additionally collected from ankylosing spondylitis patients. The whole study cohort included over a hundred healthy donors and 25 ankylosing spondylitis patients. General conclusions and limits of the study: Some TCR beta motif variants had previously been reported in synovial fluid and blood of reactive arthritis patients, which suggested common disease-initiation mechanisms. A CD8+ phenotype was shown by the disease-linked clones, which were found at relatively low frequencies in peripheral blood. The disease-linked clones were reported to be significantly enriched in matched synovial fluid samples from ankylosing spondylitis patients. Blood from ankylosing spondylitis patients appeared to be characterized by a TCR beta motif composed of roughly eight highly homologous amino acid variants.

The CDR1 and CDR2 encoded by the germline V gene (reference sequence) are DFQATT and SNEGSKA. Inclusive of the bounding cysteine and phenylalanine, the CDR3 is 16 residues long. Of the read, only the CDR3 DNA is kept; its 48 bases are in frame from base 1. Trimming removed 4 bases from V and 3 bases from J; the gene matches leave 8 bases unexplained. For sequencing, an Illumina HiSeq 2500 was employed. Quantitative 5'-RACE with molecular barcodes was the method used to prepare the TCR beta libraries. The source study handled its data this way. A new computational method, built on a probabilistic model of VDJ rearrangement, was used to identify disease-linked TCR variants. The raw public data were reprocessed by TCRdb itself: fastp quality trimming at Q25, MiXCR clonotype calling, in-frame beta chains only. Entries are consolidated by CDR3 protein sequence, retaining the most common genes and DNA. These V and J calls rely on TCRdb rather than the paper's analysis. Present in this sample are 700,000 to 1,000,000 distinct CDR3 sequences, about 12% of which were seen just once. The ten top clones hold 0.51% of the sample.

Input material: blood, either unsorted or a sorted T cell fraction (not recorded which). This TCR derives from a male donor with ankylosing spondylitis. The sequence joins TRBV20-1 to TRBJ2-1; 11 nucleotides in the junction match TRBD2. The DNA sequence is as follows: TGCAGTGCTACGGATAGCGGGAGGGCCAACTACAATGAGCAGTTCTTC. This is translated as CSATDSGRANYNEQFF.